These 30 T cell receptor beta chains were all obtained from the same sample, sequenced in a study of cytomegalovirus exposure and HLA in healthy donors. Primers included in the PCR were 60 Vbeta and 13 Jbeta primers. Clones were sequenced by immunoSEQ multiplex PCR, and TCRdb holds only the in-frame ones, with some missing. The data contain 170,000 or so clones, 80% to 90% of them singletons. Sequences were obtained from PBMCs. The receptors stem from a girl aged 10-17 years in good health and CMV-seropositive.

This clone was counted only a few times. The chain has TRBV28 and TRBJ1-5; D is unresolved. The CDR3 length is 11 residues. CDR1 is MDHEN, CDR2 SYDVKM, per germline. Trimming pared 4 bases from V and 9 bases from J, leaving 7 bases between. CDR3 sequence: CASSSYLPQHF. The CDR3 DNA is TGTGCCAGCAGTTCCTACTTGCCCCAGCATTTT. The full variable domain, completed using reference TRBV28 and TRBJ1-5, is DVKVTQSSRYLVKRTGEKVFLECVQDMDHENMFWYRQDPGLGLRLIYFSYDVKMKEKGDIPEGYSVSREKKERFSLILESASTNQTSMYLCASSSYLPQHFGDGTRLSIL.

The rearrangement links TRBV15 to TRBJ1-4; 7 positions agree with TRBD1. V lost 0 bases to trimming and J lost 0 bases; unmatched junction nucleotides: 4. Germline V gene data show CDR1 as LNHNV and CDR2 as YYDKDF (reference sequence). The CDR3 extends over 17 amino acids. CDR3 sequence: CATSRDWGTATNEKLFF. In nucleotides, the CDR3 is TGTGCCACCAGCAGAGACTGGGGGACAGCAACTAATGAAAAACTGTTTTTT. The full variable domain, in which reference TRBV15 and TRBJ1-4 provide the parts outside the CDR3, is DAMVIQNPRYQVTQFGKPVTLSCSQTLNHNVMYWYQQKSSQAPKLLFHYYDKDFNNEADTPDNFQSRRPNTSFCFLDIRSPGLGDTAMYLCATSRDWGTATNEKLFFGSGTQLSVL.

The V call is TRBV4-1, the J call TRBJ2-5; no definite D call. The J call could be wrong; TRBJ2-7 is a better fit for the DNA end. CDR3 size: 13 residues. Germline V gene data show CDR1 as MGHRA and CDR2 as YSYEKL. This chain's CDR3 is CASSQDRSYEQYF. CDR3 DNA: TGCGCCAGCAGCCAAGACAGGTCCTACGAGCAGTACTTC.

The chain links TRBV30 to TRBJ2-5, with a weak D call TRBD1 (5 bases). The ends were cut back, 5 bases at V and 0 bases at J, with 10 bases in the middle. This CDR3 is built from 13 residues. The germline gives CDR1 GTSNPN, CDR2 SVGIG (reference sequence). The CDR3 sequence: CAWQTGYQETQYF. The CDR3, as DNA: TGTGCCTGGCAAACAGGTTACCAAGAGACCCAGTACTTC.

The chain is built from TRBV6-6 and TRBJ1-1; 7 bases map to TRBD1. CDR3 length: 16 residues. The germline V gene encodes CDR1 MNHNY and CDR2 SVGAGI (reference sequence). V was pared by 2 bases and J by 6 bases, with 12 bases of the junction left unmatched. CDR3 sequence (DNA): TGTGCCAGCAGTTACCTCCCGATAGGGGGCGTCGCTGAAGCTTTCTTT. Protein product: CASSYLPIGGVAEAFF.

This chain's CDR3 is CASSPIPGHLQETQYF. The CDR3 coding sequence is TGTGCCAGCAGCCCCATTCCGGGACACCTACAAGAGACCCAGTACTTC. The J gene is TRBJ2-5, the V gene TRBV27; perhaps TRBD1 as D (6 bases). Trimming shortened V by 6 bases and J by 2 bases, and 19 bases separated the two germline ends. Germline CDR1 and CDR2: MNHEY and SMNVEV (reference sequence). The CDR3 sequence is 16 residues long.

The chain uses TRBV18 and TRBJ2-3; 8 bases are shared with TRBD2. V lost 5 bases to trimming and J lost 2 bases; unmatched junction nucleotides: 6. This CDR3 has 15 amino acids. CDR1 KGHSH and CDR2 LQKENI come from the germline V gene. In nucleotides, the CDR3 is TGTGCCAGCTCAAGCTTAGCGGGGCTCACAGATACGCAGTATTTT. Translation gives CASSSLAGLTDTQYF.

The rearrangement uses TRBV10-3 and TRBJ2-1, with D perhaps matching TRBD1 (6 bases). Germline V gene sequence: CDR1 ENHRY, CDR2 SYGVKD. The CDR3 has 15 amino acids. Deletions cut 10 bases from V and 1 base from J, with 17 bases between. CDR3: CATKGVMSSYNEQFF. For the CDR3, the DNA is TGTGCCACAAAGGGGGTAATGAGTTCCTACAATGAGCAGTTCTTC.

This clone was counted between two and nine times. The V and J genes are TRBV7-2 and TRBJ2-1, with 9 bases that match TRBD1. This CDR3 is built from 17 residues. Losses at the gene ends were 0 bases for V and 9 bases for J; bases not matched to a gene: 12. Germline CDR1 reads SGHTA; CDR2 reads FQGNSA. CDR3 loop: CASSLASTGGGSREQFF. The CDR3 DNA sequence: TGTGCCAGCAGCTTAGCATCGACAGGGGGAGGTTCTCGTGAGCAGTTCTTC.

V usage is TRBV27 and J usage is TRBJ1-1; TRBD1 is a possible D gene (5 bases). V gave up 4 bases and J gave up 5 bases, with 11 bases separating them. This CDR3 region has 13 residues. The germline V gene has CDR1 MNHEY and CDR2 SMNVEV (reference sequence). CDR3 in amino acids: CASSSWGWTEAFF. The CDR3 bases are TGTGCCAGCAGTTCTTGGGGCTGGACTGAAGCTTTCTTT.

J is TRBJ1-2 and V is TRBV11-2; D is uncertain. V was shortened by 5 bases and J by 8 bases, with 21 bases between the two germline ends. Germline assignment: CDR1 SGHAT and CDR2 FQNNGV. CDR3 length equals 15 residues. The CDR3 DNA reads TGTGCCAGCAGCCTCCTACCGGGAAAGTTGGAGGGCTACACCTTC. Its protein is CASSLLPGKLEGYTF. The variable domain in full, with the rest retrieved from reference TRBV11-2 and TRBJ1-2, is EAGVAQSPRYKIIEKRQSVAFWCNPISGHATLYWYQQILGQGPKLLIQFQNNGVVDDSQLPKDRFSAERLKGVDSTLKIQPAKLEDSAVYLCASSLLPGKLEGYTFGSGTRLTVV.

V and J are TRBV6-5 and TRBJ1-1; D is undetermined. The germline V and J ends were trimmed by 0 bases and 3 bases, with 14 bases remaining between them. The germline CDR1 and CDR2 sequences are MNHEY and SVGAGI. This CDR3 is 16 amino acids long. The CDR3 nucleotides read TGTGCCAGCAGTTACTCTAGTCCAGCGGGTGACACTGAAGCTTTCTTT. This codes for CASSYSSPAGDTEAFF.

This chain connects TRBV25-1 to TRBJ1-4; D is undetermined. The V and J ends lost 3 bases and 8 bases respectively, with 16 bases between them. The germline V gene has CDR1 MGHDK and CDR2 SYGVNS. The CDR3 length is 15 residues. This CDR3 reads CASSDSPNVVEKLFF. CDR3 nucleotides: TGTGCCAGCAGTGATTCCCCTAACGTGGTAGAAAAACTGTTTTTT. The whole variable domain, remainder taken from reference TRBV25-1 and TRBJ1-4, is EADIYQTPRYLVIGTGKKITLECSQTMGHDKMYWYQQDPGMELHLIHYSYGVNSTEKGDLSSESTVSRIRTEHFPLTLESARPSHTSQYLCASSDSPNVVEKLFFGSGTQLSVL.

The chain has TRBV27 and TRBJ2-5; the D gene is possibly TRBD2 (6 bases). With the DNA end fitting TRBJ2-7 better, the J assignment may be wrong. The germline CDR1 and CDR2 sequences are MNHEY and SMNVEV (reference sequence). The CDR3 is 13 residues long. The CDR3 DNA sequence: TGTGCCAGCAGCCGGGGAGGTTTGAACGAGCAGTACTTC. Residues: CASSRGGLNEQYF.

This clone has just one count. The rearrangement links TRBV12-5 to TRBJ1-1; 9 positions match TRBD1. From germline, CDR1 is LGHNT and CDR2 FRNRAP. V was clipped by 6 bases and J by 0 bases; unmatched bases: 5. The CDR3 extends over 15 amino acids. The CDR3 loop is CASGRQGGLNTEAFF. Here the CDR3 DNA reads TGTGCTAGTGGCAGACAGGGGGGATTGAACACTGAAGCTTTCTTT.

The chain couples TRBV2 to TRBJ2-1, with 7 bases matching TRBD1. The CDR3 extends over 15 amino acids. Germline loops: CDR1 SNHLY, CDR2 FYNNEI. After removal of 8 bases from V and 0 bases from J, the junction contained 7 bases not matched to a gene. The CDR3 region has the DNA TGTGCCAGCGAAGGGGGCGGATACTCCTACAATGAGCAGTTCTTC. Its translation is CASEGGGYSYNEQFF.

This clone was found a few times. This rearrangement joins TRBV9 to TRBJ1-1; the match to TRBD1 covers 7 bases. CDR1 is SGDLS and CDR2 is YYNGEE in the germline V gene. The CDR3 loop spans 13 amino acids. With 3 bases clipped from V and 11 bases from J, the junction kept 10 bases outside the gene matches. CDR3 DNA sequence: TGTGCCAGCAGCGGATGGGACAGCGGGTTTGCTTTCTTT. Amino acid sequence: CASSGWDSGFAFF.

This clone was detected a few times. The chain carries TRBV7-8 and TRBJ2-1; 8 positions match TRBD2. The CDR3 is 16 amino acids. The V and J ends lost 1 base and 8 bases, in that order; junction bases with no gene match: 10. Germline CDR1 SGHVS, CDR2 FQNEAQ. The CDR3 DNA follows: TGTGCCAGCAGCTTAGTCGGGGGGGAAGGTTCGGATGAGCAGTTCTTC. Its protein product is CASSLVGGEGSDEQFF. Drawing the rest from reference TRBV7-8 and TRBJ2-1, the complete variable domain is GAGVSQSPRYKVAKRGQDVALRCDPISGHVSLFWYQQALGQGPEFLTYFQNEAQLDKSGLPSDRFFAERPEGSVSTLKIQRTQQEDSAVYLCASSLVGGEGSDEQFFGPGTRLTVL.

The gene calls are TRBV27 and TRBJ1-2; 9 positions agree with TRBD1. This CDR3 contains 15 residues. The germline gives CDR1 MNHEY, CDR2 SMNVEV (reference sequence). V lost 6 bases, J lost 4 bases, and 9 bases stayed unmatched. CDR3 sequence reads: CASRLTGGQLYGYTF. The CDR3 coding sequence is TGTGCCAGCAGACTAACAGGGGGCCAGCTCTATGGCTACACCTTC.

The sample holds one count of this clone. The rearrangement joins TRBV11-3 to TRBJ2-2, with 10 bases that match TRBD1. V lost 3 bases to trimming and J lost 6 bases; unmatched junction nucleotides: 4. Germline V gene lookup returns CDR1 SGHNT and CDR2 YENEEA. This CDR3 is built from 15 residues. CDR3 sequence reads: CASSLGQGFPGELFF. The CDR3 DNA reads as TGTGCCAGCAGCTTGGGACAGGGGTTTCCCGGGGAGCTGTTTTTT.

The chain has TRBV13 and TRBJ2-2; TRBD2 might be the D (6 bases). Germline assignment: CDR1 PRHDT and CDR2 FYEKMQ (reference sequence). Trimming shortened V by 6 bases and J by 3 bases, and 14 bases separated the two germline ends. The CDR3 spans 15 residues. Here the CDR3 reads CASRPRGVYTGELFF. For the CDR3, the DNA is TGTGCCAGCAGACCCCGCGGGGTGTACACCGGGGAGCTGTTTTTT.

The chain couples TRBV6-1 to TRBJ1-2; D is unclear. The CDR3 is 15 amino acids. Per germline, CDR1 MNHNS and CDR2 SASEGT. Between the trimmed V and J ends, which lost 6 bases and 6 bases, there was a span of 20 bases. In nucleotides, the CDR3 is TGTGCCAGCAGCCGCGGCGGGATAGGCCCCGATGGCTACACCTTC. Amino acids: CASSRGGIGPDGYTF.

This clone has a single count. V usage is TRBV7-8 and J usage is TRBJ2-7; 8 bases align to TRBD1. Germline loops: CDR1 SGHVS, CDR2 FQNEAQ. V trimming: 1 base; J trimming: 0 bases; junction bases outside the gene matches: 14. This CDR3 contains 19 residues. The DNA of the CDR3 is TGTGCCAGCAGCTTAGGGTCGGGCAGGGGGCCATCGGGCTCCTACGAGCAGTACTTC. Protein sequence: CASSLGSGRGPSGSYEQYF. Using reference TRBV7-8 and TRBJ2-7 for the parts outside the CDR3, the full variable domain is GAGVSQSPRYKVAKRGQDVALRCDPISGHVSLFWYQQALGQGPEFLTYFQNEAQLDKSGLPSDRFFAERPEGSVSTLKIQRTQQEDSAVYLCASSLGSGRGPSGSYEQYFGPGTRLTVT.

The chain has TRBV21-1 and TRBJ2-7; TRBD2 is the table's D call, not checked against the DNA. TRBV21-1 constitutes a pseudogene. This CDR3 is 13 amino acids long. CDR3 sequence reads: CASSEIGGYEQYF. In DNA, the CDR3 is TGTGCCAGCAGCGAGATCGGGGGGTACGAGCAGTACTTC.

This chain links TRBV9 with TRBJ1-1, with D perhaps matching TRBD1 (5 bases). This CDR3 contains 16 residues. Germline CDR1 reads SGDLS; CDR2 reads YYNGEE. Trimming pared 2 bases from V and 6 bases from J, leaving 20 bases between. CDR3 residues: CASSVGIWGETPEAFF. The CDR3 DNA reads as TGTGCCAGCAGCGTGGGCATTTGGGGCGAGACCCCTGAAGCTTTCTTT.

The chain is built from TRBV12-5 and TRBJ1-1, with 8 bases identical to TRBD1. In germline, CDR1 is LGHNT, CDR2 FRNRAP. The CDR3 consists of 15 residues. V lost 3 bases and J lost 10; bases outside the gene matches: 13. The CDR3 DNA is TGTGCTAGTGGTTTAGGTTTCGGGACAGGATACGGAGCTTTCTTT. Protein sequence: CASGLGFGTGYGAFF.

The chain joins TRBV30 to TRBJ1-1; D gene uncertain. The V end was cut by 4 bases, the J end by 7 bases, with 16 bases between. Germline CDR1 reads GTSNPN; CDR2 reads SVGIG (reference sequence). The CDR3 loop spans 13 amino acids. This chain's CDR3 is CAWIGRGPFEAFF. Here the CDR3 DNA reads TGTGCCTGGATCGGTCGGGGTCCTTTTGAAGCTTTCTTT.

This chain links TRBV4-1 with TRBJ2-1; D might be TRBD2 (6 bases). Germline values: CDR1 MGHRA, CDR2 YSYEKL. V lost 3 bases and J lost 1, with 10 bases in between. The CDR3 totals 15 residues. CDR3 loop: CASSQGLGSYNEQFF. DNA of the CDR3: TGCGCCAGCAGCCAGGGACTTGGTTCCTACAATGAGCAGTTCTTC.

This chain links TRBV19 with TRBJ1-6; 8 bases match TRBD1. J lost 10 bases, V lost 9 bases, and 8 bases had no gene match. Germline V gene sequence: CDR1 LNHDA, CDR2 SQIVND (reference sequence). This CDR3 is built from 13 residues. CDR3 residues: CASRGQGGSPLHF. The CDR3 DNA reads TGTGCCAGCCGTGGACAGGGTGGATCACCCCTCCACTTT.

The chain couples TRBV7-3 to TRBJ1-1, with a possible D match to TRBD1 (5 bases). Germline values: CDR1 SGHTA, CDR2 FQGTGA. The CDR3 covers 15 residues. V lost 5 bases, J lost 4 bases, and 17 bases lay in between. The CDR3 spells CASSPATAGITEAFF. The CDR3 DNA follows: TGTGCCAGCAGCCCAGCCACGGCAGGGATCACTGAAGCTTTCTTT.